This T cell receptor beta chain came from a study of technical replicates of blood from a handful of donors. Clones were sequenced by immunoSEQ multiplex PCR, and TCRdb holds only the in-frame ones, with some missing. Among about 100,000 clones listed, 90% to 95% were seen once. The CDR3 contains 15 residues. The V gene's germline CDR1 is SGHTA and CDR2 FQGNSA. J was trimmed by 4 bases and V by 6 bases; bases with no gene match: 6. Sequenced sample: T cells isolated from PBMCs. This chain links TRBV7-2 with TRBJ2-3; 11 bases agree with TRBD2. This TCR derives from a human donor in good health. CDR3 nucleotide sequence: TGTGCCAGCAGGAAACTAGCGGGAGTGGCAGATACGCAGTATTTT. Its translation is CASRKLAGVADTQYF. Full variable domain (rest looked up from reference TRBV7-2 and TRBJ2-3): GAGVSQSPSNKVTEKGKDVELRCDPISGHTALYWYRQSLGQGLEFLIYFQGNSAPDKSGLPSDRFSAERTGGSVSTLTIQRTQQEDSAVYLCASRKLAGVADTQYFGPGTRLTVL.